This TCR beta chain originates from a study of response to subunit inactivated influenza vaccine. General study findings and limits: The authors proposed limited new T cell recruitment per seasonal influenza vaccination.

This clonotype was observed a handful of times. Its matching antigen is unknown. TCRdb analysed the RT-PCR reads with MiXCR anew, one entry per CDR3 protein. The table lists 500,000 or so distinct CDR3 sequences, about a tenth of them singletons. The CDR3 runs to 15 residues. The germline V gene has CDR1 DFQATT and CDR2 SNEGSKA (reference sequence). V lost 3 bases and J 1 base, leaving 12 bases between the germline ends. The source is a man in his forties or fifties who received an inactivated influenza vaccine. The chain joins TRBV20-1 to TRBJ2-2; D gene unclear. The material was PBMCs from blood, obtained about 40 days after vaccination. Written as DNA, the CDR3 is TGCAGTGCTAGGAGGCGGACGGGGAACACCGGGGAGCTGTTTTTT. Translating it yields CSARRRTGNTGELFF.